This TCR beta chain stems from a study of T cells expressing NK-cell markers. Study background: Repertoires of TCR beta were obtained from T cells sorted as CD3+CD56+NKG2C+, CD3+CD56+NKG2C- and CD3+CD56-NKG2C+.

A remark on this clonotype: The antigen is not known.

Generation of TCR beta cDNA was performed by 5'RACE template switching incorporating UMIs. TCRdb reprocessed the 5' RACE reads; each CDR3 protein has one entry and no DNA is given. The sample data list roughly 390,000 distinct CDR3 sequences. Findings of the study overall: Also leading the CD3+CD56-NKG2C+ fraction in a handful of donors were these clonotypes.

Sequencing input: blood T cells: a sorted CD56 or NKG2C T cell subset, CD4+ or CD8+ T cells, or bulk PBMC T cells (not recorded which). This receptor was identified in a man aged 18 to 69 in good health.

The chain's CDR3 is CASSPLPGTGGLQYF. V is TRBV12-3 or TRBV12-4 and J is TRBJ2-7; TCRdb indicates TRBD1, and absent DNA this call remains unverified. The CDR3 is made up of 15 amino acids.